These 15 T cell receptor beta chains originate from one sample sequenced in a study of technical replicates of blood from a handful of donors. Clones were sequenced by immunoSEQ multiplex PCR, and TCRdb holds only the in-frame ones, with some missing. The repertoire includes fewer than 75,000 clones, roughly 88% of them detected once, and 4.6% sits in the top ten. The sequenced sample was PBMCs. The receptors were gathered from a human donor in good health. Some clones in this sample may be carry-over from other donors' samples.

V is TRBV5-1 and J is TRBJ2-1; TRBD2 aligns across 11 bases. The CDR3 spans 19 residues. Germline-derived CDR1 and CDR2 are SGHRS and YFSETQ. After removal of 4 bases from V and 6 bases from J, the junction contained 18 bases not matched to a gene. Written as DNA, the CDR3 is TGCGCCAGCAGCACCATCACAGGAGGTTTAGCGGGGGGGCCCAATGAGCAGTTCTTC. Translating it yields CASSTITGGLAGGPNEQFF.

The chain uses TRBV7-2 and TRBJ1-6; D is unresolved. Germline CDR1 and CDR2: SGHTA and FQGNSA. V lost 2 bases to trimming and J lost 9 bases, with 11 bases between them. The CDR3 runs to 14 residues. CDR3 loop: CASSLTSPGSPLHF. The CDR3 nucleotides read TGTGCCAGCAGCTTAACGTCCCCGGGTTCACCCCTCCACTTT.

CDR3 amino acids: CASSLRLGQGGDNEQFF. The CDR3 DNA reads as TGTGCCAGCAGCTTAAGGTTAGGTCAGGGTGGGGACAATGAGCAGTTCTTC. The rearrangement links TRBV7-2 to TRBJ2-1, with D possibly being TRBD1 (5 bases). The CDR3 loop spans 17 amino acids. Trimming removed 2 bases at V and 5 bases at J, with 19 bases between. Germline CDR1 reads SGHTA; CDR2 reads FQGNSA.

The gene calls are TRBV4-1 and TRBJ2-2; TRBD2 is a possible D gene (6 bases). Germline V gene data show CDR1 as MGHRA and CDR2 as YSYEKL. This CDR3 has 13 residues. V lost 4 bases and J 7 bases, leaving 10 bases between the germline ends. CDR3 region: CASSPRGGGELFF. CDR3 sequence (DNA): TGCGCCAGCAGCCCGCGGGGTGGCGGGGAGCTGTTTTTT.

In DNA, the CDR3 is TGTGCCAGCAGCTTCCAGGGAGGTCAGCCCCAGCATTTT. This encodes CASSFQGGQPQHF. The V and J genes are TRBV7-9 and TRBJ1-5, with D possibly TRBD1 on 5 matching bases. Looked up from germline, CDR1 is SEHNR and CDR2 is FQNEAQ (reference sequence). Trimming removed 3 bases from V and 6 bases from J, with 9 bases in between. This CDR3 contains 13 residues.

This chain connects TRBV19 to TRBJ1-1, with TRBD1 matching 8 bases. This CDR3 region has 13 residues. Germline trimming cut 5 bases from V and 10 bases from J; bases unmatched to any gene: 9. Germline V gene data show CDR1 as LNHDA and CDR2 as SQIVND (reference sequence). CDR3 sequence: CASSPDRGKRAFF. CDR3 nucleotides: TGTGCCAGTAGTCCCGACAGGGGTAAACGAGCTTTCTTT.

The chain employs TRBV30 and TRBJ2-7; 12 bases line up with TRBD2. CDR1 is GTSNPN, CDR2 SVGIG, per germline (reference sequence). CDR3 length equals 15 residues. Trimming at V came to 2 bases and at J to 1 base, leaving 3 bases not matched to a gene. CDR3 nucleotides: TGTGCCTGGAGTAGGACTAGCGGGGCATCCTACGAGCAGTACTTC. Amino acid sequence: CAWSRTSGASYEQYF.

The V and J genes are TRBV6-6 and TRBJ1-1, with D uncertain. The CDR3 length is 12 residues. The germline CDR1 and CDR2 sequences are MNHNY and SVGAGI (reference sequence). The V end was cut by 6 bases, the J end by 3 bases, with 8 bases between. Here the CDR3 reads CASSRSYTEAFF. The CDR3 DNA reads as TGTGCCAGCAGCCGGTCGTACACTGAAGCTTTCTTT.

The table lists this clone with a count of one. Germline is not matched at one junction end, which may reflect a read error. Distinct nucleotide sequences in the sample also encode this CDR3. The rearrangement uses TRBV4-2 and TRBJ1-1, with a tentative D call TRBD1 (5 bases). Germline values: CDR1 LGHNA, CDR2 YNFKEQ. CDR3 length: 17 amino acids. CDR3: CASSQGAGRAGRTEAFF. The CDR3 DNA reads TGTGCCAGCAGCCAAGGAGCGGGGCGTGCTGGTAGGACTGAAGCTTTTTTT.

The chain combines TRBV7-3 with TRBJ1-2, with TRBD1 matching over 8 bases. With 3 bases clipped from V and 6 bases from J, the junction kept 12 bases outside the gene matches. The CDR3 length is 16 residues. Germline CDR1 is SGHTA and CDR2 is FQGTGA. CDR3 bases: TGTGCCAGCAGCTTCGGGGGACAGGCCTTAGGAGATGGCTACACCTTC. This sequence encodes CASSFGGQALGDGYTF.

The chain recombines TRBV29-1 with TRBJ1-1, with D unresolved. With 4 bases removed from V and 11 bases from J, the gap between germline ends came to 11 bases. Germline CDR1 reads SQVTM; CDR2 reads ANQGSEA. The CDR3 totals 10 residues. This chain's CDR3 is CSVVTSYAFF. In nucleotides, the CDR3 is TGCAGCGTTGTCACTTCCTACGCTTTCTTT.

V and J are TRBV12-2 and TRBJ1-4; the D call in the table, TRBD1, was not verified against the DNA. TRBV12-2 is a recognized pseudogene. The CDR3 is 16 amino acids. The CDR3 here is CASRLRGTGGYEKLFF. In DNA, the CDR3 is TGTGCAAGTCGCTTAAGAGGGACAGGGGGTTATGAAAAACTGTTTTTT.

The chain has TRBV7-9 and TRBJ1-5; no clear D. The CDR3 loop spans 13 amino acids. In germline, CDR1 is SEHNR, CDR2 FQNEAQ (reference sequence). The V end lost 2 bases, the J end lost 5 bases, and 7 bases lay between the germline ends. CDR3 DNA sequence: TGTGCCAGCAGCTTAATAGCAGATCAGCCCCAGCATTTT. Translation gives CASSLIADQPQHF.

The rearrangement uses TRBV29-1 and TRBJ2-1, with D possibly matching TRBD2 (5 bases). The ends were cut back, 4 bases at V and 0 bases at J, with 13 bases in the middle. The CDR3 loop spans 15 amino acids. Germline assignment: CDR1 SQVTM and CDR2 ANQGSEA. The CDR3 reads CSVAGERSSYNEQFF. CDR3 in DNA: TGCAGCGTTGCCGGGGAGCGGAGCTCCTACAATGAGCAGTTCTTC.

The rearrangement links TRBV19 to TRBJ2-7; 12 bases match TRBD2. Per germline, CDR1 LNHDA and CDR2 SQIVND (reference sequence). V was clipped by 3 bases and J by 2 bases; unmatched bases: 2. The CDR3 spans 15 residues. The CDR3 region has the DNA TGTGCCAGTAGTATCACTAGCGGGGGGCCCTACGAGCAGTACTTC. This encodes CASSITSGGPYEQYF.